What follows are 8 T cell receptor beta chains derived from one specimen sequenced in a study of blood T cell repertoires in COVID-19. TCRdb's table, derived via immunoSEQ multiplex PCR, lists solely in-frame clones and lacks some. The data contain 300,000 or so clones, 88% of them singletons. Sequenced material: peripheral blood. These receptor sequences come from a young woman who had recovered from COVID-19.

In DNA, the CDR3 is TGTGCCACCTCCGGGGGAGGCAATGAGCAGTTCTTC. Translating it yields CATSGGGNEQFF. This chain joins TRBV18 and TRBJ2-1, with D tentatively TRBD2 (6 bases). The germline gives CDR1 KGHSH, CDR2 LQKENI. V was cut by 10 bases and J by 6 bases, with 13 bases left in between. There are 12 residues in the CDR3.

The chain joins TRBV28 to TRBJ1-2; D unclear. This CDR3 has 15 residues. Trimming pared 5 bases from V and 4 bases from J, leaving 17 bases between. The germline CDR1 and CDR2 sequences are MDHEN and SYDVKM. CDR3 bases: TGTGCCAGCAGTAGCTGGAGTCAGAATGTCTATGGCTACACCTTC. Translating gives CASSSWSQNVYGYTF.

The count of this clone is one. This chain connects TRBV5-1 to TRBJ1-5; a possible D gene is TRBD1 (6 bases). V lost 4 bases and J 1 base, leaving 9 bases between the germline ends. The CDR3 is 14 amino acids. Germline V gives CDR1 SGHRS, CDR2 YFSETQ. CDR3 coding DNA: TGCGCCAGCAGCCCTGGACAGAGCAATCAGCCCCAGCATTTT. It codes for CASSPGQSNQPQHF. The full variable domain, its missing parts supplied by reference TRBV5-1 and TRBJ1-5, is KAGVTQTPRYLIKTRGQQVTLSCSPISGHRSVSWYQQTPGQGLQFLFEYFSETQRNKGNFPGRFSGRQFSNSRSEMNVSTLELGDSALYLCASSPGQSNQPQHFGDGTRLSIL.

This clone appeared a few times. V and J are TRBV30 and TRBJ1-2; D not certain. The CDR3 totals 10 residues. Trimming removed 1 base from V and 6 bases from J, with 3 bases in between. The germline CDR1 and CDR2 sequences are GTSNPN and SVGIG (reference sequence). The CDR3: CAWSANGYTF. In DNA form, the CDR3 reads TGTGCCTGGAGTGCCAATGGCTACACCTTC.

The DNA for the CDR3 is TGTGCCAGCAGCTCAGGGTCGGCTAACTATGGCTACACCTTC. Amino acids: CASSSGSANYGYTF. This chain connects TRBV7-2 to TRBJ1-2; possibly TRBD1 for D (5 bases). The CDR3 totals 14 residues. Germline V gives CDR1 SGHTA, CDR2 FQGNSA. The V end lost 4 bases, the J end lost 0 bases, and 9 bases lay between the germline ends.

CDR3 DNA sequence: TGTGCCAGCAGCCGTACAGGGGGAAACGGGGAGCTGTTTTTT. This gives the protein CASSRTGGNGELFF. The rearrangement joins TRBV5-4 to TRBJ2-2; 8 bases are shared with TRBD1. The germline CDR1 and CDR2 sequences are SGHNT and YYREEE (reference sequence). The J segment lost 7 bases and the V segment lost 4 bases, leaving 6 bases of the junction unmatched. The CDR3 has 14 amino acids.

The CDR3 bases are TGTGCCAGCAGCGAAGGGAACAGGGATGAGCAGTTCTTC. It codes for CASSEGNRDEQFF. The chain links TRBV5-6 to TRBJ2-1; D might be TRBD1 (6 bases). V dropped 4 bases and J dropped 8 bases, with 13 bases sitting between them. The CDR3 length is 13 residues. From germline, CDR1 is SGHDT and CDR2 YYEEEE.

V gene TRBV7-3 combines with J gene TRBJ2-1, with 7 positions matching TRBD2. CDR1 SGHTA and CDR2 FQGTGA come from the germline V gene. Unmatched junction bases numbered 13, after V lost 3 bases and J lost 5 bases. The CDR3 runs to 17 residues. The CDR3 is CASSFNPPGAGDNEQFF. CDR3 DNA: TGTGCCAGCAGCTTTAACCCCCCAGGTGCGGGGGACAATGAGCAGTTCTTC.